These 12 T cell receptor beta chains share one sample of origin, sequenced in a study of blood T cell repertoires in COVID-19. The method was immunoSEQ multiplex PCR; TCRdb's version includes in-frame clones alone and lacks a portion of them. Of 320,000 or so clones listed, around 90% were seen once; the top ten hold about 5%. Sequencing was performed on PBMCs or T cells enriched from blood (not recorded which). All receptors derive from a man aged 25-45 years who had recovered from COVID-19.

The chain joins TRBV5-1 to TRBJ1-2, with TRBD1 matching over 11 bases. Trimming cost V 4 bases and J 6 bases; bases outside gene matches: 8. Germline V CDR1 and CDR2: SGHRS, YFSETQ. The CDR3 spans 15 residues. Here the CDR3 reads CASSTPGQGVDGYTF. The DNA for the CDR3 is TGCGCCAGCAGCACCCCGGGACAGGGGGTCGATGGCTACACCTTC.

CDR3 in amino acids: CASTSGLAKNIQYF. Written as DNA, the CDR3 is TGTGCCAGCACTAGCGGCTTAGCCAAAAACATTCAGTACTTC. The chain couples TRBV19 to TRBJ2-4; 8 nucleotides agree with TRBD2. This CDR3 comprises 14 residues. Germline V gene lookup returns CDR1 LNHDA and CDR2 SQIVND (reference sequence). V was pared by 9 bases and J by 0 bases, with 4 bases of the junction left unmatched.

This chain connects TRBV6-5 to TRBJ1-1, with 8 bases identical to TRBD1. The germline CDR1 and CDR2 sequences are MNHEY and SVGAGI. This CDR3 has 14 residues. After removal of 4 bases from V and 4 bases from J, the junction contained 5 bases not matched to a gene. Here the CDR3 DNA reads TGTGCCAGCAGTTCCGACAGGGGTCGCACTGAAGCTTTCTTT. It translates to CASSSDRGRTEAFF.

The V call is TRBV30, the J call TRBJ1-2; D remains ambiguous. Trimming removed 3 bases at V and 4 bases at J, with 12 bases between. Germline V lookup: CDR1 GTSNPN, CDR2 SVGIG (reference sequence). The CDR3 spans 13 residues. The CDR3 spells CAWSDTVSYGYTF. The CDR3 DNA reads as TGTGCCTGGAGCGACACAGTCTCCTATGGCTACACCTTC.

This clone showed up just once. The CDR3 region has the DNA TGTGCCAGCAGTTTAGGGACAGGGGTTGGCTACACCTTC. It encodes CASSLGTGVGYTF. The V call is TRBV28, the J call TRBJ1-2; 10 positions match TRBD1. The CDR3 has 13 residues. CDR1 and CDR2 (germline): MDHEN, SYDVKM. Trimming removed 2 bases from V and 7 bases from J; junction bases left unmatched: 1.

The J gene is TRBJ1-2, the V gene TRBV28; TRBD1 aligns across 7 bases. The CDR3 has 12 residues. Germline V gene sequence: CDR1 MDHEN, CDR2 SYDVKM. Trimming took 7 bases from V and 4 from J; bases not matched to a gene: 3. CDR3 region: CASNGQVYGYTF. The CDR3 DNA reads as TGTGCCAGCAATGGACAGGTCTATGGCTACACCTTC.

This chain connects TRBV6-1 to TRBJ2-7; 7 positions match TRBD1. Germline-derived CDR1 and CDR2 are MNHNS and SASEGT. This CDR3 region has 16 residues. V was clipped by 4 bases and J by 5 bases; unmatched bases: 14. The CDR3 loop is CASSGGQMARGDEQYF. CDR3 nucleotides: TGTGCCAGCAGTGGGGGACAGATGGCCCGAGGGGACGAGCAGTACTTC.

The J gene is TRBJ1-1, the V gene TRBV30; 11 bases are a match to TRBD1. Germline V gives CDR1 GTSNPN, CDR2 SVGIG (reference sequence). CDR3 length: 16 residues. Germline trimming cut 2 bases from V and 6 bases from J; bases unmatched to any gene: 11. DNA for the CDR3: TGTGCCTGGAGTTGGGGACAGGGGGATGTGTATCCTGAAGCTTTCTTT. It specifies CAWSWGQGDVYPEAFF.

CDR3 in amino acids: CASSGGRSGGQETQYF. DNA of the CDR3: TGTGCCAGCAGTGGCGGACGTAGCGGGGGGCAAGAGACCCAGTACTTC. The rearrangement links TRBV2 to TRBJ2-5; 10 nucleotides agree with TRBD2. This CDR3 has 16 amino acids. V gave up 4 bases and J gave up 2 bases; unmatched junction bases: 7. CDR1 and CDR2 from the germline V gene are SNHLY and FYNNEI.

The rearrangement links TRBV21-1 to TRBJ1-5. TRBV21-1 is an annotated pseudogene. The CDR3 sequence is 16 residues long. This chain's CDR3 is CASSTSDGVTNQPQHF. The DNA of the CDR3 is TGTGCCAGCAGCACCAGCGACGGAGTCACTAATCAGCCCCAGCATTTT.

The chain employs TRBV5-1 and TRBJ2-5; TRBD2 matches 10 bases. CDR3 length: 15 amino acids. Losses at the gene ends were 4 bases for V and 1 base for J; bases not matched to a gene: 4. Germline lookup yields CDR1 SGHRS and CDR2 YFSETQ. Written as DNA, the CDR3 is TGCGCCAGCAGCAGCCTAGCGGGGGTCCAAGAGACCCAGTACTTC. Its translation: CASSSLAGVQETQYF.

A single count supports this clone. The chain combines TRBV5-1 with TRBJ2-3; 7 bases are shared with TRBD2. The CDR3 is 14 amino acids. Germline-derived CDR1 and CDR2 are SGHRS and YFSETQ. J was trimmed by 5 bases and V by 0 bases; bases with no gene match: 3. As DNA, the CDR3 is TGCGCCAGCAGCTTGGATGGGAGGGGAGATACGCAGTATTTT. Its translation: CASSLDGRGDTQYF.